These 14 T cell receptor beta chains were all obtained from the same sample, sequenced in a study of Ad26.COV2.S vaccination and SARS-CoV-2 variants. As for treatment: about 20 received Ad26.COV2.S at low or high dose, single or two shots; roughly five received placebo; per-sample allocation not given. At day 63 after the first vaccine or placebo injection, samples were drawn. The repertoire was sequenced with immunoSEQ multiplex PCR; TCRdb's copy has only in-frame clones and lacks some. Among 380,000 or so clones listed, less than 90% were seen once. Sequencing used peripheral blood, obtained in a trial of Ad26.COV2.S vaccine versus placebo. The origin of the receptors is a person aged 18-60 years who received the Ad26.COV2.S COVID-19 vaccine or a placebo.

This clone was observed a handful of times. The chain uses TRBV5-1 and TRBJ2-7, with 10 bases lining up with TRBD1. V shed 4 bases and J 7 bases; nucleotides not matched to a gene: 5. The CDR3 has 13 amino acids. Looked up from germline, CDR1 is SGHRS and CDR2 is YFSETQ. The CDR3 region has the DNA TGCGCCAGCAGCCGACAGGGGGCTGGGGAGCAGTACTTC. Translated, it gives CASSRQGAGEQYF. The entire variable domain, with the rest obtained from reference TRBV5-1 and TRBJ2-7, is as follows: KAGVTQTPRYLIKTRGQQVTLSCSPISGHRSVSWYQQTPGQGLQFLFEYFSETQRNKGNFPGRFSGRQFSNSRSEMNVSTLELGDSALYLCASSRQGAGEQYFGPGTRLTVT.

This clone has more than one count but fewer than ten. The J gene is TRBJ1-2, the V gene TRBV6-6; D uncertain. The V gene's germline CDR1 is MNHNY and CDR2 SVGAGI (reference sequence). The V and J ends lost 2 bases and 2 bases respectively, with 6 bases between them. The CDR3 sequence is 13 residues long. The CDR3 sequence: CASSYDTNYGYTF. The CDR3 bases are TGTGCCAGCAGTTACGACACCAACTATGGCTACACCTTC.

A remark on this clone: The likely explanation is a read error, given a far larger clone one base away. J is TRBJ2-5 and V is TRBV12-3 or TRBV12-4; maybe TRBD2 (5 bases). Trimming removed 6 bases at V and 5 bases at J, with 7 bases between. This CDR3 is built from 11 residues. This CDR3 reads CASSPGETQYF. The CDR3 bases are TGTGCCAGCAGCCCGGGGGAGACCCAGTACTTC.

The CDR3 sequence: CASSESVSGGYINYGYTF. The DNA for the CDR3 is TGTGCCAGCAGTGAATCGGTCTCAGGGGGCTATATTAACTATGGCTACACCTTC. The V gene is TRBV6-1, the J gene TRBJ1-2, with TRBD1 matching over 8 bases. The CDR3 spans 18 residues. Trimming cost V 2 bases and J 1 base; bases outside gene matches: 12. Germline values: CDR1 MNHNS, CDR2 SASEGT.

The V call is TRBV19, the J call TRBJ2-7, with D perhaps given as TRBD1 or TRBD2 (6 bases each). This CDR3 comprises 15 residues. Germline CDR1 and CDR2: LNHDA and SQIVND (reference sequence). V shed 5 bases and J shed 6 bases, with 20 bases lying between them. The CDR3 DNA follows: TGTGCCAGTAGTCCCGGCCCGGGGGCACCGGGCGAGCAGTACTTC. It is translated as CASSPGPGAPGEQYF.

The V and J genes are TRBV11-2 and TRBJ2-5; D tentatively fits TRBD1 or TRBD2 (5 bases each). This CDR3 has 14 amino acids. The V gene lost 4 bases and the J gene lost 4 bases, with 13 bases spanning the gap. CDR1 is SGHAT and CDR2 is FQNNGV in the germline V gene. CDR3 nucleotides: TGTGCCAGCAGCTCCTCGGTTGGGGGAGAGACCCAGTACTTC. Amino acid sequence: CASSSSVGGETQYF.

This chain joins TRBV19 and TRBJ1-1; D gene unclear. Trimming cost V 4 bases and J 6 bases, with 9 bases left between them. The V gene's germline CDR1 is LNHDA and CDR2 SQIVND (reference sequence). The CDR3 has 12 residues. The CDR3 bases are TGTGCCAGTAGTACCAGAGTCGCTGAAGCTTTCTTT. Encoded protein: CASSTRVAEAFF.

This clone occurred once. The CDR3 DNA is TGTGCCAGCAGCGAGATCAGAAACACCATATATTTT. Translating gives CASSEIRNTIYF. This sequence joins TRBV7-8 and TRBJ1-3, with D uncertain. V was clipped by 5 bases and J by 5 bases, with 7 bases between them. Germline V gives CDR1 SGHVS, CDR2 FQNEAQ. CDR3 length equals 12 residues.

The chain employs TRBV5-4 and TRBJ1-6; possible D gene TRBD1, 5 bases. Deletions cut 7 bases from V and 10 bases from J, with 18 bases between. The germline V gene encodes CDR1 SGHNT and CDR2 YYREEE (reference sequence). The CDR3 totals 14 residues. The CDR3 DNA is TGTGCCAGCGTCGCGGACACGAAGGACTCACCCCTCCACTTT. Its translation: CASVADTKDSPLHF.

This clone has just one count. This chain links TRBV19 with TRBJ1-1, with D tentatively TRBD1 (5 bases). Trimming took 5 bases from V and 11 from J, leaving 15 bases between them. Germline CDR1 reads LNHDA; CDR2 reads SQIVND (reference sequence). This CDR3 is 12 amino acids long. The CDR3 loop is CASSFWSRAAFF. In DNA form, the CDR3 reads TGTGCCAGTAGTTTCTGGAGCAGGGCGGCTTTCTTT.

The J gene is TRBJ2-7, the V gene TRBV5-1; 10 bases align to TRBD1. CDR1 and CDR2 from the germline V gene are SGHRS and YFSETQ. V lost 4 bases and J lost 5; bases outside the gene matches: 6. The length of the CDR3 is 14 residues. Here the CDR3 reads CASSHPDRGHEQYF. The CDR3 DNA reads as TGCGCCAGCAGCCACCCCGACAGGGGGCACGAGCAGTACTTC. The full variable domain, its missing parts supplied by reference TRBV5-1 and TRBJ2-7, is KAGVTQTPRYLIKTRGQQVTLSCSPISGHRSVSWYQQTPGQGLQFLFEYFSETQRNKGNFPGRFSGRQFSNSRSEMNVSTLELGDSALYLCASSHPDRGHEQYFGPGTRLTVT.

A remark on this clone: The sample contains more than one DNA sequence encoding this CDR3. The chain employs TRBV5-1 and TRBJ2-7; TRBD2 aligns across 8 bases. This CDR3 comprises 16 residues. Germline lookup yields CDR1 SGHRS and CDR2 YFSETQ. J lost 3 bases, V lost 3 bases, and 11 bases had no gene match. CDR3 amino acids: CASSSGGSGAIYEQYF. The CDR3 DNA reads as TGCGCCAGCAGCTCGGGGGGGAGCGGGGCCATCTACGAGCAGTACTTC. The whole variable domain, remainder taken from reference TRBV5-1 and TRBJ2-7, is KAGVTQTPRYLIKTRGQQVTLSCSPISGHRSVSWYQQTPGQGLQFLFEYFSETQRNKGNFPGRFSGRQFSNSRSEMNVSTLELGDSALYLCASSSGGSGAIYEQYFGPGTRLTVT.

The V and J genes are TRBV5-1 and TRBJ2-5; 7 nucleotides line up with TRBD1. The CDR3 contains 14 residues. Trimming took 2 bases from V and 2 from J; bases not matched to a gene: 3. CDR1 is SGHRS, CDR2 YFSETQ, per germline. DNA of the CDR3: TGCGCCAGCAGCTTTAGGACAGGTCAAGAGACCCAGTACTTC. Translation gives CASSFRTGQETQYF.

This chain links TRBV7-2 with TRBJ2-1; 8 bases fit TRBD2. The CDR3 spans 15 residues. The V gene's germline CDR1 is SGHTA and CDR2 FQGNSA. The junction had 4 bases not matched to a gene; V was cut back by 2 bases and J by 4 bases. DNA of the CDR3: TGTGCCAGCAGCTTACGCGGGGGGACATACAATGAGCAGTTCTTC. Its protein product is CASSLRGGTYNEQFF.